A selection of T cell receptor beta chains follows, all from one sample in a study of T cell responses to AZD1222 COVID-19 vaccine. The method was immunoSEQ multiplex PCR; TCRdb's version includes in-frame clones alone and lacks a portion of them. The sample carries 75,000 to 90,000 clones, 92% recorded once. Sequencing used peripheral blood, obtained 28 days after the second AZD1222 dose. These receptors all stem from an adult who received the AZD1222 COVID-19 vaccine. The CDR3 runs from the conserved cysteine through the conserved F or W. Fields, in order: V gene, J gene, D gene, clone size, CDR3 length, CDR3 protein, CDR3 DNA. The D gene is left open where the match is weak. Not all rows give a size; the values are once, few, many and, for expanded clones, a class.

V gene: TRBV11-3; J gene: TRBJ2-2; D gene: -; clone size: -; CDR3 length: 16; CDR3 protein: CASSPRDGPNTGELFF; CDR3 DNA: TGTGCCAGCAGCCCACGGGACGGACCAAACACCGGGGAGCTGTTTTTT
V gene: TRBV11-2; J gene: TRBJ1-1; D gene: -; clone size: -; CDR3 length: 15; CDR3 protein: CASSLGFLWNTEAFF; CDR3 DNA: TGTGCCAGCAGCCTAGGCTTCCTCTGGAACACTGAAGCTTTCTTT
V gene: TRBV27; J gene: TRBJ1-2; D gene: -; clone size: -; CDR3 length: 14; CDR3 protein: CASRETGINYGYTF; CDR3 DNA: TGTGCCAGCAGGGAAACAGGGATTAACTATGGCTACACCTTC
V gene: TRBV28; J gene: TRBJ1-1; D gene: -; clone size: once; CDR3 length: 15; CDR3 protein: CASSFSRGGNTEAFF; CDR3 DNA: TGTGCCAGCAGTTTTTCCAGGGGCGGGAACACTGAAGCTTTCTTT
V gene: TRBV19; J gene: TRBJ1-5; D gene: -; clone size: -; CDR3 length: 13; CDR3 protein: CASHGPGRGSVDF; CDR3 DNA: TGTGCCAGTCACGGGCCTGGGAGGGGGTCCGTAGATTTT
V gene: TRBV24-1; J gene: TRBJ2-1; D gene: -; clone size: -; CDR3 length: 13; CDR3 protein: CATSDFGRDEQFF; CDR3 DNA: TGTGCCACCAGTGATTTTGGTAGGGATGAGCAGTTCTTC
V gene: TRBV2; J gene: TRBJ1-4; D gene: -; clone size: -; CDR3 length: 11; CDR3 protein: CASSVVEKLFF; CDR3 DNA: TGTGCCAGCAGTGTTGTTGAGAAACTGTTTTTT
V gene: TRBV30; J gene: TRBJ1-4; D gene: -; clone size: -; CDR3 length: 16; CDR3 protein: CAWSRRRVATNEKLFF; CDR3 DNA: TGTGCCTGGAGCCGCAGGAGGGTCGCAACTAATGAAAAACTGTTTTTT
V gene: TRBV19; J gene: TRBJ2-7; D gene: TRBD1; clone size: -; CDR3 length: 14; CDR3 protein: CASSPQGTGYEQYF; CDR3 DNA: TGTGCCAGTAGTCCACAGGGGACCGGGTACGAGCAGTACTTC
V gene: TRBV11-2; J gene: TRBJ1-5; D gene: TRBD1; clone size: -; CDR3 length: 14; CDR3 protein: CASSFTGVGQPQHF; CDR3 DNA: TGTGCCAGCAGCTTCACAGGGGTTGGACAGCCCCAGCATTTT
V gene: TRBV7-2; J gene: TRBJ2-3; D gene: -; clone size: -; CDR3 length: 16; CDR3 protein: CASSLVSGAYTDTQYF; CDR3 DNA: TGTGCCAGCAGCTTAGTCTCGGGGGCTTACACAGATACGCAGTATTTT
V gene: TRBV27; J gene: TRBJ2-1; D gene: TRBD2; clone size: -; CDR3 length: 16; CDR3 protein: CASSSLSLAANNEQFF; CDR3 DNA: TGTGCCAGCTCCTCCTTAAGCCTAGCGGCTAACAATGAGCAGTTCTTC
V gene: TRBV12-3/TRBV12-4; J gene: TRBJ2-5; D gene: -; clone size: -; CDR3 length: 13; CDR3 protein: CASSRTGQETQYF; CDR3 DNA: TGTGCCAGCAGTAGAACGGGGCAAGAGACCCAGTACTTC
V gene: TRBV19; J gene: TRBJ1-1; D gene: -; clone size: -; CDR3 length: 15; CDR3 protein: CASSPGLTGNTEAFF; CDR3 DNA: TGTGCCAGTAGTCCGGGACTTACCGGGAACACTGAAGCTTTCTTT
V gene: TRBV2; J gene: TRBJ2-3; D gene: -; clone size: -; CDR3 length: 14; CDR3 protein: CASSDNPSTDTQYF; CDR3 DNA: TGTGCCAGCAGTGATAACCCTAGCACAGATACGCAGTATTTT
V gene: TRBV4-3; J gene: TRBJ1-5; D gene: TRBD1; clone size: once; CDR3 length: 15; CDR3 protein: CASSPGTGEEKPQHF; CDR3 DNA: TGCGCCAGCAGCCCCGGGACAGGGGAAGAAAAGCCCCAGCATTTT
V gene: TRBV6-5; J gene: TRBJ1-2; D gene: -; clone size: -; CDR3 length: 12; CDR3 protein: CASRGSNYGYTF; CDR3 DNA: TGTGCCAGCAGGGGTTCTAACTATGGCTACACCTTC
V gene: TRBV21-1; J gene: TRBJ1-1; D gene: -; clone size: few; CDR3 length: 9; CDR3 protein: CATLTEAFF; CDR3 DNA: TGTGCCACCCTGACTGAAGCTTTCTTT
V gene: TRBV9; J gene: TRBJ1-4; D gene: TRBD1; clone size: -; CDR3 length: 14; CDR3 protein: CASSVGTGSSKLFF; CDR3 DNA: TGTGCCAGCAGCGTAGGGACAGGGTCCTCGAAACTGTTTTTT
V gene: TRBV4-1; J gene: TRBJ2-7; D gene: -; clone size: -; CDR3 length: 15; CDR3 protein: CASSQGRVPASEQYF; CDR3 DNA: TGCGCCAGCAGCCAAGGTCGCGTTCCCGCATCCGAGCAGTACTTC
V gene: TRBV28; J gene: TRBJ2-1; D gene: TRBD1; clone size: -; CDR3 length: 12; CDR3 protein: CASNLQGSEQFF; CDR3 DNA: TGTGCCAGCAACCTACAGGGGTCTGAGCAGTTCTTC
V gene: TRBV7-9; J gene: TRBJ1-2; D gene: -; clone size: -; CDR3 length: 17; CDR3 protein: CASSLAADWRSGYGYTF; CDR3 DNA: TGTGCCAGCAGCTTGGCCGCGGACTGGAGGTCGGGTTATGGCTACACCTTC
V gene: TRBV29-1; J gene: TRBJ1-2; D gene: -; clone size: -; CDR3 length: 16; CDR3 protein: CSVERPGAAEKYGYTF; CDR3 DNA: TGCAGCGTTGAGCGGCCCGGCGCGGCGGAGAAGTATGGCTACACCTTC
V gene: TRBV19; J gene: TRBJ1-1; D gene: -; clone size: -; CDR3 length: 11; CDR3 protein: CASSIAGTAFF; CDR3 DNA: TGTGCCAGTAGTATAGCGGGGACAGCTTTCTTT
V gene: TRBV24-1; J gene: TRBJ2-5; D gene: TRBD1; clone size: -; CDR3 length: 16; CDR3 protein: CATSVGTGVKGETQYF; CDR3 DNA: TGTGCCACCAGTGTAGGGACAGGGGTCAAAGGGGAGACCCAGTACTTC
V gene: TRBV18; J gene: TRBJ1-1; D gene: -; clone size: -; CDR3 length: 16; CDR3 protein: CASSPSNRGLDTEAFF; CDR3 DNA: TGTGCCAGCTCACCATCCAACCGAGGATTGGACACTGAAGCTTTCTTT
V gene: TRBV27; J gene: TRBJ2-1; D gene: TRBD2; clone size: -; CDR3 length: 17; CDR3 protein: CASRSTLSGRAVNEQFF; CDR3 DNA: TGTGCCAGCAGAAGCACCTTAAGCGGGAGGGCCGTGAATGAGCAGTTCTTC
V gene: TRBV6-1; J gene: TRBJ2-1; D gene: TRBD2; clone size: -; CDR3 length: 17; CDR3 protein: CASSARLAGEGRDEQFF; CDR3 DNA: TGTGCCAGCAGTGCCCGACTAGCGGGAGAAGGTCGCGATGAGCAGTTCTTC
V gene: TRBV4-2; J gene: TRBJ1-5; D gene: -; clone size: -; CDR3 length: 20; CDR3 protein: CASSQDLTGFGEGSNQPQHF; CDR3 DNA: TGTGCCAGCAGCCAAGATCTCACCGGGTTTGGGGAGGGGAGCAATCAGCCCCAGCATTTT
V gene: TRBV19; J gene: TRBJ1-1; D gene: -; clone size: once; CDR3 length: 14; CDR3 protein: CASSFTDENTEAFF; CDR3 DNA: TGTGCCAGTAGTTTTACGGACGAGAACACTGAAGCTTTCTTT
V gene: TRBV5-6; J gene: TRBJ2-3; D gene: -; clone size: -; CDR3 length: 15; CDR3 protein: CASSNGSGGTDTQYF; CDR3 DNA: TGTGCCAGCAGCAACGGGTCTGGGGGCACAGATACGCAGTATTTT
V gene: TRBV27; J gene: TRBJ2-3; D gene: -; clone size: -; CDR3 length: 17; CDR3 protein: CASSPHPPRQITDTQYF; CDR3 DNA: TGTGCCAGCAGTCCCCACCCGCCTCGGCAGATCACAGATACGCAGTATTTT
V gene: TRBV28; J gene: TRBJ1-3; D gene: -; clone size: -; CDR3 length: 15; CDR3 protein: CASSRSRRQGNTIYF; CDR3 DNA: TGTGCCAGCAGTCGATCGCGGCGGCAGGGAAACACCATATATTTT
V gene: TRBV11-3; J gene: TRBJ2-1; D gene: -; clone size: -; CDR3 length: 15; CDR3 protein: CASSLGSPYYNEQFF; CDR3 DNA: TGTGCCAGCAGCTTAGGGAGTCCCTACTACAATGAGCAGTTCTTC
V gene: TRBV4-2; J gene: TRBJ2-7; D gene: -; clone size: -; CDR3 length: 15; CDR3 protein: CASSQEIAEPYEQYF; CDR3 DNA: TGTGCCAGCAGCCAAGAGATAGCGGAACCCTACGAGCAGTACTTC
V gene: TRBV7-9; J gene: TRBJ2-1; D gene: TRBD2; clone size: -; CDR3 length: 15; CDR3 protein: CASSLGLAGEEEQFF; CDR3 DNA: TGTGCCAGCAGCTTAGGGCTAGCGGGAGAAGAGGAGCAGTTCTTC